Presented here are 22 T cell receptor beta chains from one specimen sequenced in a study of shared clonotypes between healthy human individuals (dated by TCRdb to the early 2020s). Libraries were made using the immunoSEQ multiplex PCR assay. The table was pulled from immuneACCESS by TCRdb, which kept in-frame rearrangements only. Such tables lose some clones; where checked, under half of the loss comes from unresolved V genes, and the rest has no known cause. For this sample the table gives 2.3 million or so clones, of which roughly 93% were detected only once. Clones ranked in the top ten supply about 0.41% of the sample. Material for sequencing was naive CD4+ T cells from PBMCs. This specimen's cell subset or site label, interpreted: CD45RA+ positively selected. These receptors originate from a man aged 18 to 30 in good health. Some clones in this sample may be carry-over from other donors' samples.

The rearrangement joins TRBV28 to TRBJ1-2, with D hard to call. This CDR3 has 14 residues. Deletions cut 0 bases from V and 8 bases from J, with 13 bases between. Germline lookup yields CDR1 MDHEN and CDR2 SYDVKM. The CDR3, as DNA: TGTGCCAGCAGTTTATGGGGCGGCTTAGGAGGCTACACCTTC. This gives the protein CASSLWGGLGGYTF.

The rearrangement joins TRBV18 to TRBJ1-2, with a tentative D call TRBD1 (5 bases). The V gene lost 4 bases and the J gene lost 0 bases, with 9 bases spanning the gap. In germline, CDR1 is KGHSH, CDR2 LQKENI. The CDR3 covers 14 residues. This CDR3 is CASSQGFPNYGYTF. The CDR3 bases are TGTGCCAGCTCACAGGGGTTCCCTAACTATGGCTACACCTTC.

The rearrangement uses TRBV29-1 and TRBJ1-2; 11 nucleotides line up with TRBD1. V gave up 3 bases and J gave up 8 bases; unmatched junction bases: 8. The germline V gene encodes CDR1 SQVTM and CDR2 ANQGSEA. The CDR3 is 14 residues long. CDR3 DNA sequence: TGCAGCGTTGAGGGAACGGACAGGGGGCCCGGCTACACCTTC. Its protein is CSVEGTDRGPGYTF.

The J gene is TRBJ1-5, the V gene TRBV19, with 7 bases aligning to TRBD1. The CDR3 is 15 amino acids. J was trimmed by 3 bases and V by 3 bases; bases with no gene match: 5. The germline gives CDR1 LNHDA, CDR2 SQIVND (reference sequence). The CDR3 nucleotides are TGTGCCAGTAGTATGGGACAGATTATCAATCAGCCCCAGCATTTT. It specifies CASSMGQIINQPQHF. The whole variable domain, filled in from reference TRBV19 and TRBJ1-5, reads DGGITQSPKYLFRKEGQNVTLSCEQNLNHDAMYWYRQDPGQGLRLIYYSQIVNDFQKGDIAEGYSVSREKKESFPLTVTSAQKNPTAFYLCASSMGQIINQPQHFGDGTRLSIL.

Comment on this clone: This same CDR3 is encoded by further DNA sequences in the sample. Here the CDR3 DNA reads TGTGCCAGCAGCTTAGGGGTGAGATACGAGCAGTACTTC. Translating gives CASSLGVRYEQYF. The chain combines TRBV7-2 with TRBJ2-7; D call uncertain. CDR3 size: 13 residues. Germline V lookup: CDR1 SGHTA, CDR2 FQGNSA. V was pared by 1 base and J by 4 bases, with 8 bases between.

The chain joins TRBV6-5 to TRBJ1-2; TRBD1 matches at 9 bases. The CDR3 spans 14 residues. The germline gives CDR1 MNHEY, CDR2 SVGAGI. V shed 6 bases, J shed 4 bases, and the junction held 6 bases outside the gene matches. CDR3 in amino acids: CASSAGQGRYGYTF. The CDR3 DNA reads TGTGCCAGCAGCGCAGGACAGGGGCGCTATGGCTACACCTTC.

J is TRBJ2-5 and V is TRBV5-1, with a weak D call TRBD1 (6 bases). Trimming pared 4 bases from V and 2 bases from J, leaving 9 bases between. The germline V gene encodes CDR1 SGHRS and CDR2 YFSETQ. The CDR3 runs 13 residues. CDR3 DNA sequence: TGCGCCAGCAGCATTGGACAGCAAGAGACCCAGTACTTC. Protein sequence: CASSIGQQETQYF.

The chain is built from TRBV25-1 and TRBJ1-1; the D is unclear. Between the trimmed V and J ends, which lost 7 bases and 2 bases, there was a span of 11 bases. The CDR3 has 13 amino acids. The germline CDR1 and CDR2 sequences are MGHDK and SYGVNS. CDR3 residues: CASTIGINTEAFF. CDR3 coding DNA: TGTGCCAGCACGATAGGGATTAACACTGAAGCTTTCTTT.

V gene TRBV5-1 combines with J gene TRBJ2-3; D possibly corresponds to TRBD2 (6 bases). The CDR3 runs to 14 residues. The V end was cut by 3 bases, the J end by 3 bases, with 11 bases between. The germline V gene has CDR1 SGHRS and CDR2 YFSETQ. Here the CDR3 reads CASSSGELTDTQYF. The CDR3 nucleotides are TGCGCCAGCAGCTCGGGGGAGCTTACAGATACGCAGTATTTT.

The rearrangement uses TRBV7-8 and TRBJ2-3, with D unclear. The CDR3 extends over 14 amino acids. The ends were cut back, 5 bases at V and 4 bases at J, with 13 bases in the middle. Per germline, CDR1 SGHVS and CDR2 FQNEAQ. The CDR3 bases are TGTGCCAGCAGCCCCAGTCTAGTAGCAGATACGCAGTATTTT. Its protein is CASSPSLVADTQYF.

The CDR3 sequence: CASSVDRGTRNEQFF. For the CDR3, the DNA is TGTGCCAGCAGTGTTGACAGGGGGACTCGGAATGAGCAGTTCTTC. J is TRBJ2-1 and V is TRBV6-1; TRBD1 agrees at 9 bases. The CDR3 runs 15 residues. Germline assignment: CDR1 MNHNS and CDR2 SASEGT. V trimming: 4 bases; J trimming: 7 bases; junction bases outside the gene matches: 8.

The rearrangement uses TRBV18 and TRBJ2-2; 8 nucleotides line up with TRBD2. The V gene's germline CDR1 is KGHSH and CDR2 LQKENI. J gave up 7 bases and V 1 base, and 11 bases lay outside the gene matches. This CDR3 comprises 17 residues. CDR3 sequence reads: CASSPQWYSGSIGELFF. CDR3 in DNA: TGTGCCAGCTCACCACAATGGTACAGCGGGAGTATCGGGGAGCTGTTTTTT.

This clone was seen once. This chain joins TRBV29-1 and TRBJ2-2, with a weak D call TRBD2 (7 bases). CDR3 length: 14 amino acids. Trimming removed 5 bases from V and 7 bases from J, with 17 bases in between. Looked up from germline, CDR1 is SQVTM and CDR2 is ANQGSEA. CDR3 region: CSVTRAGAGGELFF. CDR3 sequence (DNA): TGCAGCGTTACAAGGGCGGGGGCAGGCGGGGAGCTGTTTTTT.

As DNA, the CDR3 is TGTGCCAGCAGCTTGGACAGGGGAGTTCGGGAGCTGTTTTTT. Encoded protein: CASSLDRGVRELFF. The chain combines TRBV11-3 with TRBJ2-2, with 9 bases lining up with TRBD1. The CDR3 has 14 amino acids. Trimming cost V 3 bases and J 9 bases; bases outside gene matches: 5. Germline V gene data show CDR1 as SGHNT and CDR2 as YENEEA.

The V gene is TRBV18, the J gene TRBJ1-2, with D uncertain. Trimming stripped 5 bases from V and 0 bases from J, with 10 bases between. The CDR3 contains 14 residues. Per germline, CDR1 KGHSH and CDR2 LQKENI. The CDR3 sequence: CASSVQRANYGYTF. The CDR3 DNA sequence: TGTGCCAGCTCAGTACAGCGAGCTAACTATGGCTACACCTTC.

V is TRBV7-9 and J is TRBJ2-1; 9 bases are shared with TRBD1. J lost 1 base, V lost 6 bases, and 16 bases had no gene match. The V gene's germline CDR1 is SEHNR and CDR2 FQNEAQ (reference sequence). The CDR3 has 19 residues. CDR3 DNA: TGTGCCAGCAGTAGAGGACAGGGGCGTTCGATAGGGTCCTACAATGAGCAGTTCTTC. Its protein product is CASSRGQGRSIGSYNEQFF.

This clone has only a few counts. The J gene is TRBJ1-2, the V gene TRBV10-3, with TRBD1 identical over 10 bases. From germline, CDR1 is ENHRY and CDR2 SYGVKD. V shed 0 bases, J shed 5 bases, and the junction held 12 bases outside the gene matches. CDR3 length: 18 amino acids. The CDR3: CAISESSPTGGAGYGYTF. DNA of the CDR3: TGTGCCATCAGTGAGTCTTCCCCGACAGGGGGCGCCGGGTATGGCTACACCTTC.

The chain combines TRBV7-3 with TRBJ2-7; D may correspond to TRBD1 or TRBD2 (5 bases each). With 1 base removed from V and 4 bases from J, the gap between germline ends came to 14 bases. CDR3 length equals 15 residues. Germline-derived CDR1 and CDR2 are SGHTA and FQGTGA. Here the CDR3 reads CASSLNGGEGYEQYF. CDR3 nucleotide sequence: TGTGCCAGCAGCTTAAATGGGGGAGAAGGGTACGAGCAGTACTTC.

The J gene is TRBJ1-4, the V gene TRBV7-9; D gene ambiguous. The V gene lost 1 base and the J gene lost 8 bases, with 14 bases spanning the gap. Germline CDR1 is SEHNR and CDR2 is FQNEAQ (reference sequence). The CDR3 is 15 residues long. CDR3 residues: CASSLESPRGEKLFF. DNA for the CDR3: TGTGCCAGCAGCTTAGAGAGTCCCCGAGGGGAAAAACTGTTTTTT.

V is TRBV11-2 and J is TRBJ1-4; possibly TRBD1 for D (6 bases). The CDR3 loop spans 15 amino acids. CDR1 and CDR2 from the germline V gene are SGHAT and FQNNGV. Trimming pared 1 base from V and 7 bases from J, leaving 13 bases between. CDR3 protein: CASSLVTGNSEKLFF. As DNA, the CDR3 is TGTGCCAGCAGCTTAGTTACAGGGAATAGTGAAAAACTGTTTTTT.

The chain carries TRBV5-4 and TRBJ2-3; 14 bases map to TRBD2. The CDR3 extends over 17 amino acids. Germline V gene lookup returns CDR1 SGHNT and CDR2 YYREEE (reference sequence). The V segment lost 0 bases and the J segment 1 base; nucleotides outside the gene matches: 1. Here the CDR3 DNA reads TGTGCCAGCAGCTTGGGGGGACTAGCGGGAGGCACAGATACGCAGTATTTT. This encodes CASSLGGLAGGTDTQYF.

The chain carries TRBV29-1 and TRBJ1-2, with D possibly matching TRBD1 (5 bases). Germline CDR1 SQVTM, CDR2 ANQGSEA. The CDR3 loop spans 15 amino acids. V lost 0 bases and J 7 bases, leaving 18 bases between the germline ends. As DNA, the CDR3 is TGCAGCGTTGAAGATTTGGGCAGGGTGGAAGGTGGCTACACCTTC. Translated, it gives CSVEDLGRVEGGYTF.